This TCR beta chain was sequenced during a study of blood T cell repertoires in COVID-19. The repertoire was sequenced with immunoSEQ multiplex PCR; TCRdb's copy has only in-frame clones and lacks some. The repertoire holds over 200,000 clones, 85% to 90% seen once, with 2.7% in the top ten. The CDR3 has 16 residues. Trimming pared 4 bases from V and 1 base from J, leaving 14 bases between. Germline CDR1 MDHEN, CDR2 SYDVKM. Sequencing used peripheral blood. The genes are TRBV28 and TRBJ2-1, with TRBD2 as a possible D gene (5 bases). This clonotype was obtained from a woman aged 60 to 75 with acute or convalescent COVID-19. The CDR3 DNA sequence: TGTGCCAGCAGTTCGTTAGCGCGGAATTCCTACAATGAGCAGTTCTTC. This gives the protein CASSSLARNSYNEQFF.